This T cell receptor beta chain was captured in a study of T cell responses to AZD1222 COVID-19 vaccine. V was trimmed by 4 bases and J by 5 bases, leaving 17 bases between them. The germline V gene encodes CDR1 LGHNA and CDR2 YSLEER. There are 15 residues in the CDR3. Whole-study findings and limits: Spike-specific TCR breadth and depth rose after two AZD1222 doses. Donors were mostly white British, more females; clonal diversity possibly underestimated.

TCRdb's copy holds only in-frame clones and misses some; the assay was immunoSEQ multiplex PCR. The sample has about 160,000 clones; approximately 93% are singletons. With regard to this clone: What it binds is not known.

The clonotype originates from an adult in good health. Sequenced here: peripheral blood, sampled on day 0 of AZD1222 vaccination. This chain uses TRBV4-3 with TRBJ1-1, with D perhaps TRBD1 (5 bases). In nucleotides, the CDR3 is TGCGCCAGCAGCCCTTCGAGGTGGGGACGGACTGAAGCTTTCTTT. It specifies CASSPSRWGRTEAFF.